This entry lists 9 T cell receptor beta chains sequenced from one sample in a study of CD8 T cells in Susac syndrome. It was with random hexamers that about 0.45 to 1 ug RNA was reverse transcribed. TCRdb fed the immunoSEQ multiplex PCR reads into MiXCR, producing one record per CDR3 protein. Of 130,000 to 150,000 distinct CDR3 sequences listed, less than 95% are singletons. The sequencing input was CD4+ T cells from PBMCs. These receptors all come from a human donor in good health.

The rearrangement links TRBV20-1 to TRBJ2-3; D is undetermined. V lost 7 bases, J lost 0 bases, and 5 bases lay in between. Looked up from germline, CDR1 is DFQATT and CDR2 is SNEGSKA (reference sequence). The CDR3 spans 11 residues. The DNA of the CDR3 is TGCAGTGTTACTAGCACAGATACGCAGTATTTT. This translates into CSVTSTDTQYF.

The J gene is TRBJ1-5, the V gene TRBV6-1; D is ambiguous. The ends were cut back, 3 bases at V and 6 bases at J, with 9 bases in the middle. Germline CDR1 MNHNS, CDR2 SASEGT. The CDR3 covers 13 residues. The DNA for the CDR3 is TGTGCCAGCAGTGACCCGAAGCGTCAGCCCCAGCATTTT. Translation gives CASSDPKRQPQHF.

The chain couples TRBV5-6 to TRBJ2-3, with TRBD1 matching over 11 bases. The V segment lost 0 bases and the J segment 1 base; nucleotides outside the gene matches: 10. The CDR3 runs 19 residues. Germline CDR1 reads SGHDT; CDR2 reads YYEEEE. CDR3 loop: CASSLDPGQGDWGTDTQYF. CDR3 nucleotides: TGTGCCAGCAGCTTGGACCCGGGACAGGGGGATTGGGGCACAGATACGCAGTATTTT. The variable domain in full, completed from reference TRBV5-6 and TRBJ2-3, reads DAGVTQSPTHLIKTRGQQVTLRCSPKSGHDTVSWYQQALGQGPQFIFQYYEEEERQRGNFPDRFSGHQFPNYSSELNVNALLLGDSALYLCASSLDPGQGDWGTDTQYFGPGTRLTVL.

This clonotype was found once. The chain recombines TRBV28 with TRBJ2-7, with 7 bases lining up with TRBD1. The CDR3 runs 15 residues. With 5 bases clipped from V and 4 bases from J, the junction kept 11 bases outside the gene matches. In germline, CDR1 is MDHEN, CDR2 SYDVKM. CDR3 amino acids: CASSPIDRDSYEQYF. The CDR3 nucleotides are TGTGCCAGCAGTCCCATCGACAGGGATAGTTACGAGCAGTACTTC.

V and J are TRBV7-8 and TRBJ2-5; maybe TRBD2 (5 bases). Trimming left V 5 bases short and J 11 bases short, with 27 bases between. In germline, CDR1 is SGHVS, CDR2 FQNEAQ. This CDR3 has 16 amino acids. This CDR3 is CASSVSALTTGGWQYF. The CDR3 DNA reads as TGTGCCAGCAGCGTATCCGCCCTGACTACTGGCGGTTGGCAGTACTTC.

The gene calls are TRBV19 and TRBJ2-6; D tentatively fits TRBD1 or TRBD2 (7 bases each). Germline V lookup: CDR1 LNHDA, CDR2 SQIVND (reference sequence). This CDR3 spans 17 amino acids. V lost 5 bases, J lost 9 bases, and 23 bases lay in between. This CDR3 is CASSPQGGSLLGNVLTF. DNA for the CDR3: TGTGCCAGTAGTCCCCAGGGGGGGTCGCTCTTAGGCAACGTCCTGACTTTC.

The V call is TRBV19, the J call TRBJ2-3; D is uncertain. Germline CDR1 reads LNHDA; CDR2 reads SQIVND (reference sequence). V dropped 6 bases and J dropped 0 bases, with 19 bases sitting between them. The CDR3 loop spans 17 amino acids. The CDR3 is CASSPPNPKTSTDTQYF. For the CDR3, the DNA is TGTGCCAGTAGCCCCCCAAATCCGAAGACTAGCACAGATACGCAGTATTTT.

The chain carries TRBV11-2 and TRBJ2-7; 10 bases agree with TRBD2. The CDR3 is 15 amino acids. Trimming took 8 bases from V and 2 from J; bases not matched to a gene: 9. Germline V gives CDR1 SGHAT, CDR2 FQNNGV. CDR3 in amino acids: CASSGDGTSAYEQYF. In nucleotides, the CDR3 is TGTGCCAGCTCCGGCGACGGGACTAGCGCCTACGAGCAGTACTTC.

The V gene is TRBV27, the J gene TRBJ2-5, with D perhaps TRBD1 (6 bases). Trimming stripped 10 bases from V and 3 bases from J, with 21 bases between. The germline CDR1 and CDR2 sequences are MNHEY and SMNVEV (reference sequence). This CDR3 comprises 15 residues. The CDR3 reads CAIRGVGASEETQYF. CDR3 DNA: TGTGCCATCCGGGGCGTGGGGGCAAGTGAAGAGACCCAGTACTTC.